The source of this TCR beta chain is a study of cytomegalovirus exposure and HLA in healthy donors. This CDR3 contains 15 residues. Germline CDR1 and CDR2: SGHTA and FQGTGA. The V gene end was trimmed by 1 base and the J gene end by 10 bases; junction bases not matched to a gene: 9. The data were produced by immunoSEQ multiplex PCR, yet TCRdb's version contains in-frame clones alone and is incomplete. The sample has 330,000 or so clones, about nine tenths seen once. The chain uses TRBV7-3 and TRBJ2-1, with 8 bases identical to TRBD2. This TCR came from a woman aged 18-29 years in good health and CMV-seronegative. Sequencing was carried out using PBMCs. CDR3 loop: CASSLSSAGGEEQFF. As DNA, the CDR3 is TGTGCCAGCAGCTTAAGTTCGGCGGGAGGTGAGGAGCAGTTCTTC.